The clone carrying this TCR beta chain was counted at least ten times. The antigen remains undetermined. The sample belongs to a study of blood T cells in healthy people across ages. Study results and limitations: Older age went with lower TCR beta diversity per million T cells, in a roughly linear way. Leaving the PBMCs unsorted stopped any conclusive comparison of naive versus antigen-experienced cells. Naive CD4+ cells and diversity were both higher in long-lived donors than in aged donors.

Healthy individuals of Caucasian origin from Russia, aged about 6 to 100, served as donors. The CDR3 has 12 amino acids. Trimming shortened V by 6 bases and J by 2 bases, and 8 bases separated the two germline ends. Using a J-beta primer mix together with a sample-barcoded 5' primer, a second PCR was run for roughly 7 to 11 cycles. TCRdb reanalysed the 5' RACE reads using MiXCR and keeps one entry per CDR3 protein. This table has about 1.6 million distinct CDR3 sequences, about 31% appearing once. Sequencing input: blood. This sequence joins TRBV12-3 or TRBV12-4 and TRBJ2-7; no clear D gene. The receptor was derived from a woman aged 25 to 39 in good health. The CDR3 is CASSPSTYEQYF. The CDR3 DNA is TGTGCCAGCAGCCCCTCCACCTACGAGCAGTACTTC.